The TCR beta chain described here comes from a study of response to subunit inactivated influenza vaccine. Germline V CDR1 and CDR2: KGHSH, LQKENI. Trimming pared 5 bases from V and 0 bases from J, leaving 11 bases between. This CDR3 spans 15 amino acids. A single record per CDR3 protein comes from TCRdb applying MiXCR to the RT-PCR reads. The sample yields 600,000 to 850,000 distinct CDR3 sequences, 11% to 15% seen once. This clonotype originated in a man aged 45-65 years who received an inactivated influenza vaccine. This chain uses TRBV18 with TRBJ1-5; D not resolved. The source material was PBMCs from blood, sampled 14 to 15 days before vaccination. CDR3 sequence (DNA): TGTGCCAGCTCATCGCGGGCGACTAGCAATCAGCCCCAGCATTTT. Protein sequence: CASSSRATSNQPQHF.